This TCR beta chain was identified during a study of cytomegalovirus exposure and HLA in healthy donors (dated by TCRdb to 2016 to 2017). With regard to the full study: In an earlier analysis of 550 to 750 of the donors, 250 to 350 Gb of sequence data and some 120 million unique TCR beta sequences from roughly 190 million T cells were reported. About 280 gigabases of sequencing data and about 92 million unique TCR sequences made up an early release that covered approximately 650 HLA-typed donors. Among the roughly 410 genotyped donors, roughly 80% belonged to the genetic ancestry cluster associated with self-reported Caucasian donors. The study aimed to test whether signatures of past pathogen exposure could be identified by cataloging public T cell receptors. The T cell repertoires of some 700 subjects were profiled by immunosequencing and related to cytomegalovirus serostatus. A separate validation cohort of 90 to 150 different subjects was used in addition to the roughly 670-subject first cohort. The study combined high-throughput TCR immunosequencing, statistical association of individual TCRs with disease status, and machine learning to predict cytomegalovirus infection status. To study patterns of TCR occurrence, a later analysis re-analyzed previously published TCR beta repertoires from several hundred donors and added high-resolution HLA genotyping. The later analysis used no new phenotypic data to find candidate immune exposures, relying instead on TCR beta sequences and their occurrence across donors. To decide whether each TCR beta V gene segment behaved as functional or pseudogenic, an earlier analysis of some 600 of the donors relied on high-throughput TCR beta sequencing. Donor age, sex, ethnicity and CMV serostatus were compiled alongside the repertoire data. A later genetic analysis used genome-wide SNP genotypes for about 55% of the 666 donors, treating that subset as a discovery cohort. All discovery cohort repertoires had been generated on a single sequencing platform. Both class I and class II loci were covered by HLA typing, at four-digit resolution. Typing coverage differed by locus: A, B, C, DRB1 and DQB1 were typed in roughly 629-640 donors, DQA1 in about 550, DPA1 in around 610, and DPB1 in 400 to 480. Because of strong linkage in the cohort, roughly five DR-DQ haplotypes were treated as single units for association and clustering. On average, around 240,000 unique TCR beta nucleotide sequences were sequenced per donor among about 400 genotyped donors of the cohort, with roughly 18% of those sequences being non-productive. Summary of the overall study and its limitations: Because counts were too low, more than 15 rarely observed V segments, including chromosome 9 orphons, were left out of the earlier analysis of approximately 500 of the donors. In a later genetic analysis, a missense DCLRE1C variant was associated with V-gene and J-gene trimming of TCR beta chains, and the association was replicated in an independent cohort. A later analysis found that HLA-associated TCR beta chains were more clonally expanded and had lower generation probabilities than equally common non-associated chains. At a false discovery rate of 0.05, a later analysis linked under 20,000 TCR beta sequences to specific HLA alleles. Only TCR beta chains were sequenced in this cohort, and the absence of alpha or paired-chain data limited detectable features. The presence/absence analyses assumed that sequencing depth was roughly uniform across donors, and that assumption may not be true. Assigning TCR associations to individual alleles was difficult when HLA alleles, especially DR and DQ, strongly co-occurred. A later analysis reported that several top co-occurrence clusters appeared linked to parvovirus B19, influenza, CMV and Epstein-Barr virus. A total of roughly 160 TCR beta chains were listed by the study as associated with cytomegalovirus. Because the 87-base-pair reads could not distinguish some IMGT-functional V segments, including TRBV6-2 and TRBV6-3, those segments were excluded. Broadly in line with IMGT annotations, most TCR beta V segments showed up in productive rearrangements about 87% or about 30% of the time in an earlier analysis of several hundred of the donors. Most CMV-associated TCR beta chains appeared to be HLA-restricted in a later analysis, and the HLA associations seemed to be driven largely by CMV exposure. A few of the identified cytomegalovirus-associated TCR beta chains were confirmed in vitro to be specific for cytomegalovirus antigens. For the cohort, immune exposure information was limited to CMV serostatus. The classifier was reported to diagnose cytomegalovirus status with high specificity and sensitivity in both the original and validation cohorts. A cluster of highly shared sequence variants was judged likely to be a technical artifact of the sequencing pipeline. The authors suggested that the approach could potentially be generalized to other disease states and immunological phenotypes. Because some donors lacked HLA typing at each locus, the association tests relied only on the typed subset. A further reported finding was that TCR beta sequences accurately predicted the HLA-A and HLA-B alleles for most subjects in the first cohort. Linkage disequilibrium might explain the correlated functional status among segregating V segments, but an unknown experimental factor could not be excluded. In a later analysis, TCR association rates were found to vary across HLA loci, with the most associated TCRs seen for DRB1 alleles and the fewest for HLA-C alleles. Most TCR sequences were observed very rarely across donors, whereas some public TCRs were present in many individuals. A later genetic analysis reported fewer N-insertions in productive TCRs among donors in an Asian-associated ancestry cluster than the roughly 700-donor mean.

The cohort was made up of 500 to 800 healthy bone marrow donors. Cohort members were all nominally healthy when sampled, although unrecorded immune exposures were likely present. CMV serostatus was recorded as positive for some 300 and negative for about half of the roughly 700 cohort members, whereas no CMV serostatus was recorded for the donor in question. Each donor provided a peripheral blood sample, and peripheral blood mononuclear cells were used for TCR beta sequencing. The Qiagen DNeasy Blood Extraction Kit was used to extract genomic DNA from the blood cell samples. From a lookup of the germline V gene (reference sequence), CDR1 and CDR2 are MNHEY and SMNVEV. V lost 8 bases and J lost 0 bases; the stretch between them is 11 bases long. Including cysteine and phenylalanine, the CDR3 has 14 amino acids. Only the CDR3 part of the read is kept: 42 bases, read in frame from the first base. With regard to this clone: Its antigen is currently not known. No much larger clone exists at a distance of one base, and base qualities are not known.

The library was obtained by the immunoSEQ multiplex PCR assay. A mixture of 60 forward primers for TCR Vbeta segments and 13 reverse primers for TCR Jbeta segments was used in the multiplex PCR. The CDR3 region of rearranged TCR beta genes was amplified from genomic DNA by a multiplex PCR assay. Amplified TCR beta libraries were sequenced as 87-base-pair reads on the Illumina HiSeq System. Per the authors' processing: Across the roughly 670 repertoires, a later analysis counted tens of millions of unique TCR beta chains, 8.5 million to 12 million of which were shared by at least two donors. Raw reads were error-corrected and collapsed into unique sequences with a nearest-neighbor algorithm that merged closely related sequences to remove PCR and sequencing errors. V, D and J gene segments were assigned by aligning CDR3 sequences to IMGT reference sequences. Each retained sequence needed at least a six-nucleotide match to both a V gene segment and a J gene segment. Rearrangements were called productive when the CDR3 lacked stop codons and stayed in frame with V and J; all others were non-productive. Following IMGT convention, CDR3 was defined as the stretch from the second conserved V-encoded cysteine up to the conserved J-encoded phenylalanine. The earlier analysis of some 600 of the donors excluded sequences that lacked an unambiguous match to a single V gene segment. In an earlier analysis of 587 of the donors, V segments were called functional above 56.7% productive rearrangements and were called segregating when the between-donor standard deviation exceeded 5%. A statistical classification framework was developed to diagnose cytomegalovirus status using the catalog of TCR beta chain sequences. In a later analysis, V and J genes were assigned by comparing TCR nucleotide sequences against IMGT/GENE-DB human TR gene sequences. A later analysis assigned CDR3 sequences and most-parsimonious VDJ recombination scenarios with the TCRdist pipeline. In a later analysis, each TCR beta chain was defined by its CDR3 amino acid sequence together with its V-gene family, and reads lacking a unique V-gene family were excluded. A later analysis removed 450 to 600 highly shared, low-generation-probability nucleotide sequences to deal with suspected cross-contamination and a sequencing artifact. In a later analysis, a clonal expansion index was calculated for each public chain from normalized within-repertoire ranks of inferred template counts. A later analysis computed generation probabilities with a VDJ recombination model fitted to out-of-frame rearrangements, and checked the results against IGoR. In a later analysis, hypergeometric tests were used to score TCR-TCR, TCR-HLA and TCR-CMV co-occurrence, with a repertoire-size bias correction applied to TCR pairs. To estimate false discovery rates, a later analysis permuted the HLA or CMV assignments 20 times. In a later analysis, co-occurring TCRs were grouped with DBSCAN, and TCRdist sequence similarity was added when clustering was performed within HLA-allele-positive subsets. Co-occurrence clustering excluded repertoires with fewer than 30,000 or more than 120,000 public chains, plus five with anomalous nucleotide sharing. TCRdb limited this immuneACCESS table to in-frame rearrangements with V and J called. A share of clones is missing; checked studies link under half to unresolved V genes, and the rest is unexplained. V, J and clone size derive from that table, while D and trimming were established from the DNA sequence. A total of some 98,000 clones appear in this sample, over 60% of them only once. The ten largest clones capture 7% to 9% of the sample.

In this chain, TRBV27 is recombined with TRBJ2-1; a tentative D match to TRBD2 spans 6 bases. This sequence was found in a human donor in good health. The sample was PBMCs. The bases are TGTGCCAGCGGGACTCGGAGCTCCTACAATGAGCAGTTCTTC. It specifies CASGTRSSYNEQFF.